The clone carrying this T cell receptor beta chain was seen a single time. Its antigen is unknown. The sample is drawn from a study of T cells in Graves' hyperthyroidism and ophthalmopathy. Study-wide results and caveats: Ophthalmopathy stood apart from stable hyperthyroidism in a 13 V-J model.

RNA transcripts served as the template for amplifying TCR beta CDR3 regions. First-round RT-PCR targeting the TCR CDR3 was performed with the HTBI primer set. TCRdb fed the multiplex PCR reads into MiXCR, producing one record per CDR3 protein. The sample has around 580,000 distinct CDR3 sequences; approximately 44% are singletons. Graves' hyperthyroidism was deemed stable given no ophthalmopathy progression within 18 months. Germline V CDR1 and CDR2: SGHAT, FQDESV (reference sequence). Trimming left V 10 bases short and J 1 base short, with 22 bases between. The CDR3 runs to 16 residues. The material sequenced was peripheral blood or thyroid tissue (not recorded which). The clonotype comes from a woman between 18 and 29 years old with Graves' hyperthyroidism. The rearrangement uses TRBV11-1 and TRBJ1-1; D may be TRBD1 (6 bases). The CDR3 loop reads CATGASSSGPNTEAFF. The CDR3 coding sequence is TGTGCCACAGGGGCGAGCTCCTCGGGACCGAACACTGAAGCTTTCTTT.